This is a list of T cell receptor beta chains from one sample in a study of T cell responses to AZD1222 COVID-19 vaccine. Clones were read by immunoSEQ multiplex PCR, and TCRdb kept only the in-frame ones, dropping some. The repertoire holds some 110,000 clones, with about nine tenths as singletons. Sequencing used peripheral blood, obtained on day 0 of AZD1222 vaccination. The receptors were gathered from an adult in good health. CDR3s include the opening cysteine and the closing phenylalanine or tryptophan. Fields, in order: D gene, clone size, J gene, V gene, CDR3 DNA, CDR3 protein. The D gene is left open where the match is weak. The size of a clone is reported for some rows only, either as once, few or many, or as a class for expanded clones.

NA	NA	TRBJ1-2	TRBV10-3	TGTGCCACCGGGGACAATGGCTACACCTTC	CATGDNGYTF
NA	NA	TRBJ1-2	TRBV29-1	TGCAGCGTTGATACAGGGTTGGACGGTCCAGACTATGGCTACACCTTC	CSVDTGLDGPDYGYTF
NA	once	TRBJ1-2	TRBV18	TGTGCCAGCTCACCCGGGGGGGATGGCTACACCTTC	CASSPGGDGYTF
NA	NA	TRBJ1-2	TRBV12-3/TRBV12-4	TGTGCCAGCAGTTTCGCAGGGCTTGGCTACACCTTC	CASSFAGLGYTF
TRBD1	NA	TRBJ2-7	TRBV5-6	TGTGCCAGCAGCGCAGGGACAGGGGTCTCCCACGAGCAGTACTTC	CASSAGTGVSHEQYF
TRBD1	NA	TRBJ1-1	TRBV7-8	TGTGCCAGCAGCTTTTTTGGGACAGAGAACACTGAAGCTTTCTTT	CASSFFGTENTEAFF
NA	NA	TRBJ2-1	TRBV28	TGTGCCAGCAGTTCGCCAGTTTACGGTGGGGGGGCCGATGAGCAGTTCTTC	CASSSPVYGGGADEQFF
NA	NA	TRBJ1-2	TRBV5-6	TGTGCCAGCAGATACCGGGACACCTATTATGGCTACACCTTC	CASRYRDTYYGYTF
NA	NA	TRBJ2-1	TRBV4-1	TGCGCCAGCAGCCCCGACAGGTCCTCCTACAATGAGCAGTTCTTC	CASSPDRSSYNEQFF
TRBD1	NA	TRBJ1-2	TRBV12-5	TGTGCTAGTGGTTTGGGACAGGGAAGCTATGGCTACACCTTC	CASGLGQGSYGYTF
NA	NA	TRBJ1-3	TRBV7-9	TGTGCCAGCAGCCAGGCTACGAACGGTGGAAACACCATATATTTT	CASSQATNGGNTIYF
NA	NA	TRBJ2-5	TRBV7-9	TGTGCCAGCAACCCCCCCGGGAGTTTTGAGGAGACCCAGTACTTC	CASNPPGSFEETQYF
NA	NA	TRBJ2-7	TRBV27	TGTGCCAGCAGTGCTCGACTCCCCTACGAGCAGTACTTC	CASSARLPYEQYF
TRBD1	NA	TRBJ1-1	TRBV6-5	TGTGCCAGCAGCCAGGGAACAGGGGGCACTGAAGCTTTCTTT	CASSQGTGGTEAFF
NA	NA	TRBJ1-6	TRBV27	TGTGCCAGCAGCCACCCTGGTTCACCCCTCCACTTT	CASSHPGSPLHF
NA	NA	TRBJ2-3	TRBV4-1	TGCGCCAGCACCCCACGGGGGGCCGCAGATACGCAGTATTTT	CASTPRGAADTQYF
NA	once	TRBJ2-7	TRBV27	TGTGCCAGCAGTTTTGGGGGAAACGAGCAGTACTTC	CASSFGGNEQYF
NA	NA	TRBJ2-7	TRBV14	TGTGCCAGCAGCCAGTTGACTAGTGGGGGCGTTATCTACGAGCAGTACTTC	CASSQLTSGGVIYEQYF
TRBD1	NA	TRBJ1-3	TRBV6-6	TGTGCCAGCAGTCGATGGCCGGGACAGGGGTCCGGAAACACCATATATTTT	CASSRWPGQGSGNTIYF
TRBD1	medium-sized	TRBJ2-1	TRBV24-1	TGTGCCACCAGTGATTCCGGGACAGGGAGCTACAATGAGCAGTTCTTC	CATSDSGTGSYNEQFF
TRBD2	once	TRBJ2-1	TRBV9	TGTGCCAGCAGCGTAGTTCGCGGGGGTTTCTCCTACAATGAGCAGTTCTTC	CASSVVRGGFSYNEQFF
NA	once	TRBJ2-2	TRBV2	TGTGCCAGCAGTGAGGTTGGGGCCCAAAGCACCGGGGAGCTGTTTTTT	CASSEVGAQSTGELFF
TRBD2	NA	TRBJ2-7	TRBV29-1	TGCAGCGTTGAAATAGTGGGGGGGAACGAGCAGTACTTC	CSVEIVGGNEQYF
NA	NA	TRBJ2-1	TRBV9	TGTGCCAGCAGCGTAGTAGGGAACAATGAGCAGTTCTTC	CASSVVGNNEQFF
TRBD1	NA	TRBJ2-1	TRBV7-7	TGTGCTAGCAGCTTGGGGACAGGGGGTTTGGATGAGCAGTTCTTC	CASSLGTGGLDEQFF
TRBD2	NA	TRBJ2-1	TRBV19	TGTGCCAGTAGTCCACACAGGACTAGTGGGGGCAATGAGCAGTTCTTC	CASSPHRTSGGNEQFF
TRBD1	NA	TRBJ2-7	TRBV10-3	TGTGCCATTAGGGACAGCTACGAGCAGTACTTC	CAIRDSYEQYF
TRBD1	NA	TRBJ1-3	TRBV9	TGTGCCAGCAGCGAAGGACAGGGCCTCTCTGGAAACACCATATATTTT	CASSEGQGLSGNTIYF
TRBD1	NA	TRBJ1-3	TRBV9	TGTGCCAGCAGCGTAGGGACAGGGGGCTTTACTGGAAACACCATATATTTT	CASSVGTGGFTGNTIYF
NA	once	TRBJ2-1	TRBV4-1	TGCGCCAGCAGCCAAGGGGGGATCGGGGTTGCGCAGTTCTTC	CASSQGGIGVAQFF
NA	NA	TRBJ1-4	TRBV29-1	TGCAGCGTTGACAGGGACGGATTAAATGAAAAACTGTTTTTT	CSVDRDGLNEKLFF
NA	NA	TRBJ2-6	TRBV6-5	TGTGCCAGCAGTTCTGGGGCCAACGTCCTGACTTTC	CASSSGANVLTF
NA	NA	TRBJ1-3	TRBV13	TGTGCCAGCAGCTTAGGTGCTATTGGAAACACCATATATTTT	CASSLGAIGNTIYF
NA	NA	TRBJ1-2	TRBV20-1	TGCAGTGCGCCGGGCTACACCTTC	CSAPGYTF
TRBD2	NA	TRBJ2-1	TRBV30	TGTGCCTGGACCTCCCTAGCGGGGGGGCCTTTTAATGAGCAGTTCTTC	CAWTSLAGGPFNEQFF
NA	NA	TRBJ2-5	TRBV10-2	TGCGCCAGCAGTTTTACCGGTCAAGAGACCCAGTACTTC	CASSFTGQETQYF
TRBD1	NA	TRBJ1-1	TRBV19	TGTGCCAGTAGTGAACGGACAGGGGTCGGCACTGAAGCTTTCTTT	CASSERTGVGTEAFF
NA	NA	TRBJ2-1	TRBV7-9	TGTGCCAGCAGAAGACCGGGACTGGCCTACAATGAGCAGTTCTTC	CASRRPGLAYNEQFF
NA	NA	TRBJ1-1	TRBV14	TGTGCCAGCAGGCATATTGGCACTGAAGCTTTCTTT	CASRHIGTEAFF
TRBD1	NA	TRBJ2-5	TRBV13	TGTGCCAGCAGCCGCCTTAAACGGGACAGGGGAGAGACCCAGTACTTC	CASSRLKRDRGETQYF
NA	few	TRBJ2-1	TRBV18	TGTGCCAGCTCACCACAACTTGAAGAGCAGTTCTTC	CASSPQLEEQFF
NA	NA	TRBJ1-5	TRBV15	TGTGCCACCAGCAGAGAATTAGGGGGGGTTGAGCCCCAGCATTTT	CATSRELGGVEPQHF